This T cell receptor beta chain originates from a study of cytomegalovirus exposure and HLA in healthy donors. Overall study context: Prior work identified 100 million to 130 million unique TCR beta sequences in 150 million to 200 million T cells.

CDR3 length: 11 amino acids. Per germline, CDR1 MNHEY and CDR2 SVGAGI. Deletions cut 5 bases from V and 7 bases from J, with 9 bases between. General study findings and limits: The classifier reportedly diagnosed cytomegalovirus status with high sensitivity and specificity. Associated with HLA alleles at 0.05 false discovery rate in a later analysis were some 16,000 TCR beta sequences.

The PCR used 60 Vbeta and 13 Jbeta primers. Using immunoSEQ multiplex PCR, the repertoire was profiled, and TCRdb retains in-frame clones only, with some absent. The table shows some 90,000 clones, with 70% to 80% occurring only once. Comment on this clone: Its antigen is unidentified.

Sample: PBMCs. The chain employs TRBV6-5 and TRBJ2-7; D is uncertain. This receptor was obtained from a woman aged 50 to 60 in good health and CMV-seropositive. CDR3 protein: CASSAKTEQYV. For the CDR3, the DNA is TGTGCCAGCAGTGCGAAGACAGAGCAGTACGTC.